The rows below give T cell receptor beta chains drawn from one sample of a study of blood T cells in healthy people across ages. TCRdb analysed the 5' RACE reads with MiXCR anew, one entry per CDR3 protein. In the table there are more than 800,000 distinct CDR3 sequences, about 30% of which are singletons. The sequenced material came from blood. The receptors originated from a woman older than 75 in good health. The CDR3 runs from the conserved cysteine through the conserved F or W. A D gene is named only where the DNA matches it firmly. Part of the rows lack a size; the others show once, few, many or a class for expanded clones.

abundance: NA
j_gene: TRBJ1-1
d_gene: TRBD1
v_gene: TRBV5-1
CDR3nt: TGCGCCAGCAGCGCCCCGGACAGGGTCCGGACTGAAGCTTTCTTT
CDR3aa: CASSAPDRVRTEAFF

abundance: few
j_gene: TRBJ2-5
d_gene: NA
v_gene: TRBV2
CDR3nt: TGTGCCAGCAGTGTGCAGACCCAGTACTTC
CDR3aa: CASSVQTQYF

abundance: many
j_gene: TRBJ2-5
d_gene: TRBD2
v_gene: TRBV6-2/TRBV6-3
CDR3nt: TGTGCCAGCAGTACAGCGGGGGCTCAAGAGACCCAGTACTTC
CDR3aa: CASSTAGAQETQYF

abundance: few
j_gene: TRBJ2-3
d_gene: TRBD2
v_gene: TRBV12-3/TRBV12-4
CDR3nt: TGTGCCAGCAGTGCCGGGACTAGCGGGAGGTCAGATGCGCAGTATTTT
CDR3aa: CASSAGTSGRSDAQYF

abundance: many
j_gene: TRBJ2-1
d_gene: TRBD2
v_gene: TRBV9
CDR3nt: TGTGCCAGCAGCCCCTACCGACTAGCGGGGAACAATGAGCAGTTCTTC
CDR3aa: CASSPYRLAGNNEQFF

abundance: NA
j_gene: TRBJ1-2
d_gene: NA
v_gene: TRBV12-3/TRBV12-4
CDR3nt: TGTGCCAGCAGTTTTCAGGTTGATGGCTACACCTTC
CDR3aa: CASSFQVDGYTF

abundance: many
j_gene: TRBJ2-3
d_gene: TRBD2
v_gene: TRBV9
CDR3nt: TGTGCCAGCAGCGTAGAGGGGGGGTTGGTAGCGGGAGTTCTCTCCACAGATACGCAGTATTTT
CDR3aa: CASSVEGGLVAGVLSTDTQYF

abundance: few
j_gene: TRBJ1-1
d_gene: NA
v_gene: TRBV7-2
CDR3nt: TGTGCCAGCAGCACACAGGGAGAGACTGAAGCTTTCTTT
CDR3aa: CASSTQGETEAFF

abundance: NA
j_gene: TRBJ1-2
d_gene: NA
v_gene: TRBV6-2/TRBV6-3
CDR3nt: TGTGTCAGCAGTCCCCGGACGATGGATAACTATGGCTACACCTTC
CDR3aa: CVSSPRTMDNYGYTF

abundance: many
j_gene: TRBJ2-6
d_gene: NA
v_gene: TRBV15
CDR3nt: TGTGCCACCAGCAGACGGTCTCCGGCGGGCGCTGGGGCCAACGTCCTGACTTTC
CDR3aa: CATSRRSPAGAGANVLTF

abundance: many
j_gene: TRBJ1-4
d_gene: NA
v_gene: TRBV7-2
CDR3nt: TGTGCCAGCAGCTTATCAGGAGGGGGTAATGAAAAACTGTTTTTT
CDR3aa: CASSLSGGGNEKLFF

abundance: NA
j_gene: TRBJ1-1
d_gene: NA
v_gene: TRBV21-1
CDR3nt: TGTGCCAGCAGCAAAGTCAGAGTCCAGAACACTGAAGCTTTCTTT
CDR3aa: CASSKVRVQNTEAFF

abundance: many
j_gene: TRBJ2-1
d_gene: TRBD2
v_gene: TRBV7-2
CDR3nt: TGTGCCAGCAGCTTAGCACTAGCGGGGGACAATGAGCAGTTCTTC
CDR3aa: CASSLALAGDNEQFF

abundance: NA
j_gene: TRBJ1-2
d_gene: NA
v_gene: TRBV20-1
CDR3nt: TGCAGTGCTAGAGATCGGTCTCCTAACAGGAACTATGGCTACACCTTC
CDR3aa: CSARDRSPNRNYGYTF

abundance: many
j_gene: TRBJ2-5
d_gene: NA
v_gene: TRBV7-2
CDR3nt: TGTGCCAGCAGTACAACTGGGGGGCGTGGAGAGACCCAGTACTTC
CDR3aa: CASSTTGGRGETQYF

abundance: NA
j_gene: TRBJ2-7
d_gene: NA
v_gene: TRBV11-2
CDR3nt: TGTGCCAGCGGGGGGTACTTCTCCTACGAGCAGTACTTC
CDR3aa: CASGGYFSYEQYF

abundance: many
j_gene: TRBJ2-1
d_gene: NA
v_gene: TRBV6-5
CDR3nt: TGTGCCAGCAGTTACAGCTGGAGCTCCTACAATGAGCAGTTCTTC
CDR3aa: CASSYSWSSYNEQFF

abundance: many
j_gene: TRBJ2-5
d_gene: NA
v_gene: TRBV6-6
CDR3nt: TGTGCCAGCAGTTGGCGAGCGGAGGGTCTGGAGCAGTACTTC
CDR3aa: CASSWRAEGLEQYF

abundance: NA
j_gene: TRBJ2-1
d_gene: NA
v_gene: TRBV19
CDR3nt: TGTGCTGTCGGGACCCGGTCCTACAATGAGCAGTTCTTC
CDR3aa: CAVGTRSYNEQFF

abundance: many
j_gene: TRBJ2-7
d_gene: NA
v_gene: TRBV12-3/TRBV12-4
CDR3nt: TGTGCCAGCAGTTTCGACCAGGGTAAACACGAGCAGTACTTC
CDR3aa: CASSFDQGKHEQYF

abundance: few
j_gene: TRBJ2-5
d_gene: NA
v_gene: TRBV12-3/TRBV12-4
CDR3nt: TGTGCCAGCAGTTGGGACGGCCCCCAAGAGACCCAGTACTTC
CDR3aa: CASSWDGPQETQYF

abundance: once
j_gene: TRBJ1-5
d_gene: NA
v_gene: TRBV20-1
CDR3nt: TGCAGTGCTAGCCCGGGAAATAGCAATCAGCCCCAGCATTTT
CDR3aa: CSASPGNSNQPQHF

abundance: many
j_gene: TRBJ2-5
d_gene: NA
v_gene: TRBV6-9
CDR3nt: TGTGCCAGCAGTTGTTTCGACCAAGAGACCCAGTACTTC
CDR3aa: CASSCFDQETQYF

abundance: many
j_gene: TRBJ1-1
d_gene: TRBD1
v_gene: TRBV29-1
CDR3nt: TGCAGCGTAACCGGGACAGGGGACACTGAAGCTTTCTTT
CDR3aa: CSVTGTGDTEAFF

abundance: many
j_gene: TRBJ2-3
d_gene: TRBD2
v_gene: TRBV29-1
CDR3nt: TGCAGCACGGGACTAGCGGGGGCCTCAGATACGCAGTATTTT
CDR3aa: CSTGLAGASDTQYF

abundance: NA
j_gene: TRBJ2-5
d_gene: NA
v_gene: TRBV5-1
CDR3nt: TGCGCCAGCACCTTGGGGTTAGGGGAAGAGACCCAGTACTTC
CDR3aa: CASTLGLGEETQYF

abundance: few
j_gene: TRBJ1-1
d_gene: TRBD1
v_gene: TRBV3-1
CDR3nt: TGTGCCAGCAGCCAAGAAGTGGTCAGGGGGACTGAAGCTTTCTTT
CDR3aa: CASSQEVVRGTEAFF

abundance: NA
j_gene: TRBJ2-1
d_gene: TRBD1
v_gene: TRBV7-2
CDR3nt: TGCGCCAGCAGCTCCCGGGACAGATACAATGAGCAGTTCTTC
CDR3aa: CASSSRDRYNEQFF